The TCR beta chain described here comes from a study of blood T cell repertoires in COVID-19. Repertoires were generated with immunoSEQ multiplex PCR, while TCRdb's copy carries only in-frame clones and drops some. Here the sample spans tens of thousands of clones, roughly 87% being singletons. CDR3 length: 16 amino acids. V dropped 0 bases and J dropped 5; count of bases not matched to a gene: 9. Germline V gene sequence: CDR1 LGHNA, CDR2 YNFKEQ. Sequencing used peripheral blood. The gene calls are TRBV4-2 and TRBJ2-7; 8 bases map to TRBD2. This TCR was recovered from a man younger than 45 with acute or convalescent COVID-19. The CDR3 nucleotides are TGTGCCAGCAGCCAAGATTCGGCGGGAGGTCGTAACGAGCAGTACTTC. The encoded protein is CASSQDSAGGRNEQYF.